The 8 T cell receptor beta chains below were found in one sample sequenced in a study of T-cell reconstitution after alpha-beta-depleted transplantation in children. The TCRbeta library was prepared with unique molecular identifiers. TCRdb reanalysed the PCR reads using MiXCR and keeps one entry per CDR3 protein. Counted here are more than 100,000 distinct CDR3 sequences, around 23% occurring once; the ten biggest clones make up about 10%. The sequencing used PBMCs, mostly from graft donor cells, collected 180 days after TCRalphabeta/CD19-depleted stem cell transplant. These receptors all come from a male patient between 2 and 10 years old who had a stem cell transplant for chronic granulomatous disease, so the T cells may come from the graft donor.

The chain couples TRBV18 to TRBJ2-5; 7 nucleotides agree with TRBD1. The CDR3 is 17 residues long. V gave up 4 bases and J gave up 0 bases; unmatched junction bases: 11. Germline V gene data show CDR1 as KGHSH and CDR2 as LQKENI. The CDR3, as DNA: TGTGCCAGCTCACGAAAACTAGGACAGGAGCACCAAGAGACCCAGTACTTC. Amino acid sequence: CASSRKLGQEHQETQYF.

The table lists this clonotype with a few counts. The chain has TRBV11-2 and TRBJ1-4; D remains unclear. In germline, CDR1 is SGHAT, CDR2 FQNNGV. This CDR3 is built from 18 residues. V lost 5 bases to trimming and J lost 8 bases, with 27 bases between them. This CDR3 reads CASSQRMTEVVIGEKLFF. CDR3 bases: TGTGCCAGCAGCCAAAGGATGACGGAGGTCGTAATAGGGGAAAAACTGTTTTTT.

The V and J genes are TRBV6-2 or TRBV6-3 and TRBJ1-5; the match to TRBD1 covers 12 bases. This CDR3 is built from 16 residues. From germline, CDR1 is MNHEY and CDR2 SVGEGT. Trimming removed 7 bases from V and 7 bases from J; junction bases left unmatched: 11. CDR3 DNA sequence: TGTGCCAGCACTAGAGGGACAGGGGGCCCCCTGCAGCCCCAGCATTTT. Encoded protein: CASTRGTGGPLQPQHF.

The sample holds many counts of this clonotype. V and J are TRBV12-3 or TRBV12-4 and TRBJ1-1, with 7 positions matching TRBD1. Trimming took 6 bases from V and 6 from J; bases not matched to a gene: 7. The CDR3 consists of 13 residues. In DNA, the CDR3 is TGTGCCAGCAGGGCGACAGGGAAACCTGAAGCTTTCTTT. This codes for CASRATGKPEAFF.

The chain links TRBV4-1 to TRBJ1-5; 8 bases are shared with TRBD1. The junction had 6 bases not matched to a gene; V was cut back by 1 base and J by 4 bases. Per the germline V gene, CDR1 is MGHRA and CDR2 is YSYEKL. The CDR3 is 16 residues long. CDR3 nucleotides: TGCGCCAGCAGCCAAGGTGGGACAGGCAAAAATCAGCCCCAGCATTTT. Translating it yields CASSQGGTGKNQPQHF.

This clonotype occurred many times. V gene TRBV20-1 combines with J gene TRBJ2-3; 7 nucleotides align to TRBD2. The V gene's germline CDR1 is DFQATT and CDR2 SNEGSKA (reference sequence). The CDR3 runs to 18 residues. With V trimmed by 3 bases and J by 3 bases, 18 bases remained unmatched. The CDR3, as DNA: TGCAGTGCTAGTCGGTTCCGAGAGCTAGCGGAGTTTACAGATACGCAGTATTTT. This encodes CSASRFRELAEFTDTQYF.

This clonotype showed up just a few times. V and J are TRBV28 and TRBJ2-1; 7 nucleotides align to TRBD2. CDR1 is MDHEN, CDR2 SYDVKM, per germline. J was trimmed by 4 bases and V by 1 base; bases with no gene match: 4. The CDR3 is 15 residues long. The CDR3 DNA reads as TGTGCCAGCAGTTTATCTCCTAGCGGATACAATGAGCAGTTCTTC. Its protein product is CASSLSPSGYNEQFF.

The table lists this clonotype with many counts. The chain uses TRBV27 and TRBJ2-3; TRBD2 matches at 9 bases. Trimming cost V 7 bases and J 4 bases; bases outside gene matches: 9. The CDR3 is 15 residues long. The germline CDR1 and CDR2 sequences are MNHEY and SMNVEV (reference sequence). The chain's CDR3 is CASTNLAGAADTQYF. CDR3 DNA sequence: TGTGCCAGCACCAATTTAGCGGGAGCTGCAGATACGCAGTATTTT.